This passage covers 17 T cell receptor beta chains from one sample sequenced in a study of blood T cells in healthy people across ages. A second PCR, run for roughly 7 to 12 cycles, used a sample-barcoded 5' primer plus a J-beta primer mix. MiXCR was run by TCRdb on the 5' RACE reads, yielding one entry per CDR3 protein. Of fewer than 1.5 million distinct CDR3 sequences in the sample, approximately 42% are singletons; the top ten hold roughly 7.9%. Sequenced sample: blood. The receptors originated from a woman between 18 and 30 years old in good health.

This chain uses TRBV2 with TRBJ2-7, with D possibly being TRBD1 (7 bases). This CDR3 spans 13 amino acids. Trimming took off 9 bases at V and 6 bases at J, with 18 bases between the two ends. Germline loops: CDR1 SNHLY, CDR2 FYNNEI. The CDR3 here is CARIRGQGVEQYF. DNA for the CDR3: TGTGCCAGGATTCGGGGGCAGGGGGTCGAGCAGTACTTC.

This chain uses TRBV9 with TRBJ2-7; TRBD2 matches 7 bases. CDR3 size: 17 residues. Germline V gene lookup returns CDR1 SGDLS and CDR2 YYNGEE. V shed 0 bases and J 10 bases; nucleotides not matched to a gene: 19. As DNA, the CDR3 is TGTGCCAGCAGCGTAGAGGCTAGCGGAACAGCCAACGGGGCCCAGTACTTC. Its translation: CASSVEASGTANGAQYF.

The genes are TRBV12-3 or TRBV12-4 and TRBJ2-1; 9 nucleotides agree with TRBD2. Germline trimming cut 3 bases from V and 7 bases from J; bases unmatched to any gene: 7. The length of the CDR3 is 15 residues. The CDR3 spells CASSFAAGGVNEQFF. The CDR3 DNA reads as TGTGCCAGCAGTTTTGCGGCGGGAGGGGTAAATGAGCAGTTCTTC.

The genes are TRBV29-1 and TRBJ2-7; possibly TRBD1 for D (6 bases). The CDR3 contains 16 residues. CDR1 is SQVTM and CDR2 is ANQGSEA in the germline V gene. V dropped 3 bases and J dropped 0 bases, with 18 bases sitting between them. For the CDR3, the DNA is TGCAGCGTTGAGGTCCGGCAGGGGCGAAGCTCCTACGAGCAGTACTTC. Its protein is CSVEVRQGRSSYEQYF.

This clonotype has more than one count but fewer than ten. The chain links TRBV28 to TRBJ2-1; TRBD2 aligns across 11 bases. Per germline, CDR1 MDHEN and CDR2 SYDVKM. The V and J ends lost 5 bases and 9 bases, in that order; junction bases with no gene match: 15. The CDR3 totals 17 residues. The DNA of the CDR3 is TGTGCCAGCAGTGTAGCGGGGGGGCTAGACAGGAAGGGTGAGCAGTTCTTC. Amino acids: CASSVAGGLDRKGEQFF.

The chain recombines TRBV5-1 with TRBJ1-1, with D hard to call. Trimming removed 0 bases at V and 0 bases at J, with 15 bases between. The CDR3 runs to 17 residues. Germline V gene data show CDR1 as SGHRS and CDR2 as YFSETQ. CDR3: CASSLEGRNYMNTEAFF. CDR3 nucleotides: TGCGCCAGCAGCTTGGAAGGCAGAAACTACATGAACACTGAAGCTTTCTTT.

A note on this clonotype: The germline gene is not matched at one end of the junction; a read error may be the cause. CDR3 nucleotide sequence: TGCAGTGCTAGTCCTAGCGGACTCCAAGAGACTCAGTACTTC. It encodes CSASPSGLQETQYF. This chain links TRBV20-1 with TRBJ2-5; the match to TRBD2 covers 7 bases. In germline, CDR1 is DFQATT, CDR2 SNEGSKA (reference sequence). The CDR3 loop spans 14 amino acids.

This clonotype turned up a few times. This sequence joins TRBV11-2 and TRBJ2-1; 13 bases fit TRBD2. The CDR3 covers 15 residues. Germline CDR1 reads SGHAT; CDR2 reads FQNNGV. Trimming at V came to 5 bases and at J to 8 bases, leaving 6 bases not matched to a gene. The DNA for the CDR3 is TGTGCCAGCAGCACTAGGACTAGCGGGAGTGATGAGCAGTTCTTC. Encoded protein: CASSTRTSGSDEQFF.

V is TRBV6-5 and J is TRBJ1-1; D may be TRBD1 (5 bases). This CDR3 contains 13 residues. Trimming removed 6 bases at V and 1 base at J, with 9 bases between. Germline CDR1 MNHEY, CDR2 SVGAGI. The chain's CDR3 is CASRKTGNTEAFF. Here the CDR3 DNA reads TGTGCCAGCAGGAAAACAGGGAACACTGAAGCTTTCTTT.

The V and J genes are TRBV20-1 and TRBJ2-7; weak D call: TRBD2 (7 bases). CDR3 length equals 16 residues. Looked up from germline, CDR1 is DFQATT and CDR2 is SNEGSKA (reference sequence). V was trimmed by 4 bases and J by 7 bases, leaving 26 bases between them. The CDR3 is CSAKGGGPAGNNEQYF. In nucleotides, the CDR3 is TGCAGTGCTAAGGGGGGGGGACCGGCTGGGAACAATGAGCAGTACTTC.

With regard to this clonotype: At one end the junction does not follow the germline gene, possibly because of a read error. The V gene is TRBV9, the J gene TRBJ2-3, with D perhaps TRBD2 (6 bases). CDR1 is SGDLS and CDR2 is YYNGEE in the germline V gene. The CDR3 is made up of 16 amino acids. Written as DNA, the CDR3 is TGTGCCAGCAGCGTAGGTGGCGGTACTAGCACAGCTACGCAGTATTTT. It codes for CASSVGGGTSTATQYF.

The chain uses TRBV28 and TRBJ2-1; 8 bases align to TRBD2. The germline gives CDR1 MDHEN, CDR2 SYDVKM. J gave up 5 bases and V 3 bases, and 12 bases lay outside the gene matches. There are 17 residues in the CDR3. CDR3 bases: TGTGCCAGCAGTTTCCTCTCGGTTAGCGGGGTCGACAATGAGCAGTTCTTC. Its protein product is CASSFLSVSGVDNEQFF. The full variable domain, with the rest looked up from reference TRBV28 and TRBJ2-1, is DVKVTQSSRYLVKRTGEKVFLECVQDMDHENMFWYRQDPGLGLRLIYFSYDVKMKEKGDIPEGYSVSREKKERFSLILESASTNQTSMYLCASSFLSVSGVDNEQFFGPGTRLTVL.

This chain joins TRBV6-5 and TRBJ2-5; D call uncertain. Trimming took off 5 bases at V and 4 bases at J, with 8 bases between the two ends. The CDR3 is 12 amino acids. CDR1 MNHEY and CDR2 SVGAGI come from the germline V gene. The CDR3 region is CASSPHGETQYF. The CDR3 nucleotides are TGTGCCAGCAGTCCCCATGGAGAGACCCAGTACTTC.

In its sample, this clonotype was seen many times. The junction does not match germline at one end; this may be a read error. V usage is TRBV5-1 and J usage is TRBJ2-3; D not certain. Per the germline V gene, CDR1 is SGHRS and CDR2 is YFSETQ. The CDR3 loop spans 13 amino acids. The CDR3, as DNA: TGTGCCAGCCGCCGTCCCAGCACAGATACGCAGTATTTT. Translation gives CASRRPSTDTQYF.

V gene TRBV11-3 combines with J gene TRBJ2-3, with D perhaps TRBD2 (5 bases). Germline lookup yields CDR1 SGHNT and CDR2 YENEEA. Deletions cut 2 bases from V and 1 base from J, with 16 bases between. This CDR3 is built from 17 residues. CDR3: CASSLTVGESRTDTQYF. In DNA form, the CDR3 reads TGTGCCAGCAGCTTAACAGTGGGAGAGTCCCGCACAGATACGCAGTATTTT.

The chain combines TRBV20-1 with TRBJ1-1, with unresolved D. V lost 5 bases, J lost 2 bases, and 6 bases lay in between. This CDR3 region has 11 residues. CDR1 and CDR2 (germline): DFQATT, SNEGSKA (reference sequence). The CDR3 DNA sequence: TGCAGTGCTGTGCGAAACACTGAAGCTTTCTTT. It yields the protein CSAVRNTEAFF.

V and J are TRBV6-5 and TRBJ1-1, with TRBD1 identical over 9 bases. CDR1 is MNHEY and CDR2 is SVGAGI in the germline V gene. Trimming took 2 bases from V and 5 from J; bases not matched to a gene: 15. The CDR3 is made up of 18 amino acids. In DNA, the CDR3 is TGTGCCAGCAGTTACGGGGGGGTTACAGGGGGCGCGAGGACTGAAGCTTTCTTT. This sequence encodes CASSYGGVTGGARTEAFF.